Listed below are T cell receptor beta chains from one sample, sequenced in a study of T cell responses to AZD1222 COVID-19 vaccine. The table came from immunoSEQ multiplex PCR; TCRdb's copy has only in-frame clones and leaves some out. This sample carries some 100,000 clones, 90% to 95% of them seen once, and the ten largest clones take around 3.2%. This specimen was peripheral blood, taken 28 days after the second AZD1222 dose. Every receptor here comes from an adult who received the AZD1222 COVID-19 vaccine. CDR3s leave out the opening cysteine and the closing phenylalanine or tryptophan. Fields, in order: J gene, V gene, CDR3 protein.

J gene: TRBJ2-7; V gene: TRBV19; CDR3 protein: ASSGGQVIGDEQY
J gene: TRBJ1-5; V gene: TRBV19; CDR3 protein: ASSHQPREPQH
J gene: TRBJ1-3; V gene: TRBV15; CDR3 protein: ATSRSRDASGNTIY
J gene: TRBJ2-7; V gene: TRBV4-1; CDR3 protein: ASSQVQGPLTIYEQY
J gene: TRBJ2-7; V gene: TRBV28; CDR3 protein: ASSAGQGVYEQY
J gene: TRBJ1-1; V gene: TRBV7-9; CDR3 protein: ASSWGPGSTEAF
J gene: TRBJ2-1; V gene: TRBV28; CDR3 protein: ASSRGGGRNEQF
J gene: TRBJ2-5; V gene: TRBV11-3; CDR3 protein: ASSLGMGKETQY
J gene: TRBJ1-3; V gene: TRBV30; CDR3 protein: AWSPTASGNTIY
J gene: TRBJ2-3; V gene: TRBV11-2; CDR3 protein: ASSLGRAGRGIQATQY
J gene: TRBJ1-5; V gene: TRBV19; CDR3 protein: ASSKKGTGGQPQH
J gene: TRBJ2-2; V gene: TRBV2; CDR3 protein: ASSPSRQANTGELF
J gene: TRBJ2-7; V gene: TRBV5-6; CDR3 protein: ASSPRRGRGSSYEQY
J gene: TRBJ1-2; V gene: TRBV11-2; CDR3 protein: ASSGGSGGYT
J gene: TRBJ2-1; V gene: TRBV7-8; CDR3 protein: ASSPRRTRLDNEQF
J gene: TRBJ1-2; V gene: TRBV28; CDR3 protein: ASSPDRDYGYT
J gene: TRBJ2-5; V gene: TRBV5-1; CDR3 protein: ASSLVGGGETQY
J gene: TRBJ2-7; V gene: TRBV6-6; CDR3 protein: ASSYKGLAHEQY
J gene: TRBJ1-2; V gene: TRBV5-1; CDR3 protein: ASSLAPGQNYGYT
J gene: TRBJ1-6; V gene: TRBV3-1/TRBV3-2; CDR3 protein: ASSQGGQGTPLH
J gene: TRBJ2-2; V gene: TRBV13; CDR3 protein: ASSFRNTGELF
J gene: TRBJ2-7; V gene: TRBV27; CDR3 protein: ASSYMGTNLYEQY
J gene: TRBJ1-1; V gene: TRBV6-2/TRBV6-3; CDR3 protein: ASSYSPTVNTEAF
J gene: TRBJ1-5; V gene: TRBV19; CDR3 protein: ASRFRTDQPQH
J gene: TRBJ2-1; V gene: TRBV2; CDR3 protein: ASSEVLAGINEQF
J gene: TRBJ2-7; V gene: TRBV5-4; CDR3 protein: ASSFSADLRSYEQY
J gene: TRBJ1-1; V gene: TRBV15; CDR3 protein: ATSREGFRTTEAF
J gene: TRBJ2-3; V gene: TRBV4-1; CDR3 protein: ASSQSPGLAGPGTDTQY
J gene: TRBJ2-2; V gene: TRBV20-1; CDR3 protein: SASPQRGFTGELF
J gene: TRBJ2-1; V gene: TRBV2; CDR3 protein: ASRGTGGNEQF
J gene: TRBJ1-1; V gene: TRBV15; CDR3 protein: ATSRPLGQGISRTEAF
J gene: TRBJ2-1; V gene: TRBV24-1; CDR3 protein: ATSDTTGASYNEQF
J gene: TRBJ1-5; V gene: TRBV2; CDR3 protein: ASRRGAGDLNQPQH
J gene: TRBJ2-5; V gene: TRBV6-5; CDR3 protein: ASSYAFQETQY
J gene: TRBJ2-3; V gene: TRBV5-1; CDR3 protein: ASSLFQAGATDTQY
J gene: TRBJ1-2; V gene: TRBV7-3; CDR3 protein: ASSLTSGSGLGYT
J gene: TRBJ2-3; V gene: TRBV6-2/TRBV6-3; CDR3 protein: ASSKTGGTDTQY